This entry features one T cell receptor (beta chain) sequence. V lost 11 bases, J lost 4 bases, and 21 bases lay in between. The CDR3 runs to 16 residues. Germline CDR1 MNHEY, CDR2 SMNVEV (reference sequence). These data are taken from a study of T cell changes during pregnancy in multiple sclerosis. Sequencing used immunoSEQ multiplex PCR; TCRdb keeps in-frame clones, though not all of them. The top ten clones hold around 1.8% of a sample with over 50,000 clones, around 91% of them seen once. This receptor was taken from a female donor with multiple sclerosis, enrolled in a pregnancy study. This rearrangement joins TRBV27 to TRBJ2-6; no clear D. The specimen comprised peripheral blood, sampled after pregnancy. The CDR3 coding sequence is TGTGCCTCCAGCCCCAGCGCGGTGTCGGGGGCCAACGTCCTGACTTTC. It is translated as CASSPSAVSGANVLTF.